A selection of T cell receptor beta chains follows, all from one sample in a study of blood T cells in healthy people across ages. In TCRdb, the 5' RACE reads were re-called with MiXCR into one record per CDR3 protein. The sample records some 1.8 million distinct CDR3 sequences, roughly two fifths being singletons. Sequences were obtained from blood. Receptors originate from a human donor in good health. CDR3s include the opening cysteine and the closing phenylalanine or tryptophan. The order of the fields is V gene, D gene, J gene, clone size, CDR3 protein, CDR3 DNA. A D gene is named only where the DNA matches it firmly. Some rows mark clone size as missing; the rest say once, few, many or name a class of expanded clone.

TRBV5-5,TRBD2,TRBJ2-3,.,CASSLRAGEAGGFSTDTQYF,TGTGCCAGCAGCTTGAGGGCCGGAGAGGCGGGGGGGTTTAGCACAGATACGCAGTATTTT
TRBV7-2,.,TRBJ1-5,.,CASSLIGRINQPQHF,TGTGCCAGCAGCTTAATCGGCAGAATCAATCAGCCCCAGCATTTT
TRBV2,.,TRBJ2-7,.,CASRAFDEQYF,TGTGCCAGCAGGGCATTTGACGAGCAGTACTTC
TRBV7-2,TRBD2,TRBJ2-7,few,CASSSLELAYAYEQYF,TGTGCCAGCAGCTCCCTAGAACTAGCGTATGCCTACGAGCAGTACTTC
TRBV18,.,TRBJ1-5,.,CASSPNKGSNQPQHF,TGTGCCAGCTCACCTAATAAGGGAAGCAATCAGCCCCAGCATTTT
TRBV20-1,TRBD2,TRBJ2-5,.,CSAEIAGQETQYF,TGCAGTGCCGAGATAGCGGGACAAGAGACCCAGTACTTC
TRBV4-3,.,TRBJ2-7,.,CASSQETFSYEQYF,TGCGCCAGCAGCCAAGAGACATTCTCCTACGAGCAGTACTTC
TRBV27,.,TRBJ1-5,.,CASSFSEGGQPQHF,TGTGCCAGCAGTTTTTCGGAGGGCGGGCAGCCCCAGCATTTT
TRBV7-9,.,TRBJ2-5,.,CASSLAKDMETQYF,TGTGCCAGCAGCTTAGCGAAGGATATGGAGACCCAGTACTTC
TRBV20-1,.,TRBJ2-3,.,CSARPASTTDTQYF,TGCAGTGCTAGACCGGCTAGCACCACAGATACGCAGTATTTT
TRBV4-3,.,TRBJ2-1,few,CASSQESGDEQFF,TGCGCCAGCAGCCAAGAATCAGGGGACGAGCAGTTCTTC
TRBV6-2/TRBV6-3,.,TRBJ1-2,.,CASSDNRYYGYTF,TGTGCCAGCAGTGACAACAGATACTATGGCTACACCTTC
TRBV3-1,.,TRBJ2-6,few,CASSQEMFRETAIAGANVLTF,TGTGCCAGCAGCCAAGAGATGTTTCGGGAGACAGCTATCGCTGGGGCCAACGTCCTGACTTTC
TRBV29-1,.,TRBJ2-5,.,CSVHPRVGETQYF,TGCAGCGTCCATCCTAGGGTTGGAGAGACCCAGTACTTC
TRBV5-5,TRBD1,TRBJ1-1,few,CASSVGQGEGVNTEAFF,TGTGCCAGCAGCGTGGGACAGGGAGAGGGTGTGAACACTGAAGCTTTCTTT
TRBV20-1,.,TRBJ2-7,.,CSARSPLDRSQSYEQYF,TGCAGTGCTAGATCACCACTTGACAGGAGCCAATCCTACGAGCAGTACTTC
TRBV20-1,TRBD2,TRBJ2-5,.,CSASTGLAGGTQYF,TGCAGTGCAAGCACGGGACTAGCGGGGGGAACCCAGTACTTC